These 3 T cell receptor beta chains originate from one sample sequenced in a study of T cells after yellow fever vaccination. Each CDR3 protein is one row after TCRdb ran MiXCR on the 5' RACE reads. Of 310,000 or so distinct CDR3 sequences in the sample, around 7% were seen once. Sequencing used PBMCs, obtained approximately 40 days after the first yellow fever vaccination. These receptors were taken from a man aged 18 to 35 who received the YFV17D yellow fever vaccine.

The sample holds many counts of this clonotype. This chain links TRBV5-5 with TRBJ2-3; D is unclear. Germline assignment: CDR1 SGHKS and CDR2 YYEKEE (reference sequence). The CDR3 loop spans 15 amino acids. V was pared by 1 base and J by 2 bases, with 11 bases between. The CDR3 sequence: CASSLHGILTDTQYF. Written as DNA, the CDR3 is TGTGCCAGCAGCTTGCATGGCATCCTCACAGATACGCAGTATTTT.

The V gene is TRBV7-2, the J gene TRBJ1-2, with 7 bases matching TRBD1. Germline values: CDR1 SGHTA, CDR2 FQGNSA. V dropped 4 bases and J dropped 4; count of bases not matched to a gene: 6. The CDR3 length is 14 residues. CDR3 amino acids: CASSSRQGFYGYTF. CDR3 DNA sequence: TGTGCCAGCAGCTCACGACAGGGCTTCTATGGCTACACCTTC.

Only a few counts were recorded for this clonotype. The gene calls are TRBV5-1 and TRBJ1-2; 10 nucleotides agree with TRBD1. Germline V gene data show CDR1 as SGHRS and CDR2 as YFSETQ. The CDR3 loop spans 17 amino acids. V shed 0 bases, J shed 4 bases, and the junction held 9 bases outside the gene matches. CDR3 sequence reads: CASSLGDRGYTGYGYTF. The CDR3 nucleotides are TGCGCCAGCAGCTTGGGGGACAGGGGATATACTGGCTATGGCTACACCTTC.